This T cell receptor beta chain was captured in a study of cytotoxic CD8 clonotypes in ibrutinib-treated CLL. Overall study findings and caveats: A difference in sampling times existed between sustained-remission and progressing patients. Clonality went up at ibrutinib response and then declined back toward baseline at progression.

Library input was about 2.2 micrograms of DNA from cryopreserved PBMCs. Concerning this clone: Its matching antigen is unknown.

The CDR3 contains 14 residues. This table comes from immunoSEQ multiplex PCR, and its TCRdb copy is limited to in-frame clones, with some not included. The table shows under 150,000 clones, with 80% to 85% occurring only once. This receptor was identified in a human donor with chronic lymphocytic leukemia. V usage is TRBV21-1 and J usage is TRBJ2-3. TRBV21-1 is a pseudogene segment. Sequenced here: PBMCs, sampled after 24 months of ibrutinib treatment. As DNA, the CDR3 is TGTGCCAGCAGCAAGGGTGCAACCCCAGATACGCAGTATTTT. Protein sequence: CASSKGATPDTQYF.